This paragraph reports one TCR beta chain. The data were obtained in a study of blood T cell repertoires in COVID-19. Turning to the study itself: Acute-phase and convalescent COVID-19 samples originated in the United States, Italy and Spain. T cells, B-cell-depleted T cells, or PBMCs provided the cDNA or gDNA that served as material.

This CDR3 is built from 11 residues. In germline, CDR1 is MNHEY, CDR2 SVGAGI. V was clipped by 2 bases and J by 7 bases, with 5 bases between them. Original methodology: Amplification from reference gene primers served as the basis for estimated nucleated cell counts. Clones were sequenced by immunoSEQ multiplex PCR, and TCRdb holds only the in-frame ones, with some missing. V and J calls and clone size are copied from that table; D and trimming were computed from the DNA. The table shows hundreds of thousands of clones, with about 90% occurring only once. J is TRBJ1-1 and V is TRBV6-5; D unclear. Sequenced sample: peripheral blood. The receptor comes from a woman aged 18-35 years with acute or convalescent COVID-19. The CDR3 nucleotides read TGTGCCAGCAGTTACATCGTTGAAGCTTTCTTT. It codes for CASSYIVEAFF.